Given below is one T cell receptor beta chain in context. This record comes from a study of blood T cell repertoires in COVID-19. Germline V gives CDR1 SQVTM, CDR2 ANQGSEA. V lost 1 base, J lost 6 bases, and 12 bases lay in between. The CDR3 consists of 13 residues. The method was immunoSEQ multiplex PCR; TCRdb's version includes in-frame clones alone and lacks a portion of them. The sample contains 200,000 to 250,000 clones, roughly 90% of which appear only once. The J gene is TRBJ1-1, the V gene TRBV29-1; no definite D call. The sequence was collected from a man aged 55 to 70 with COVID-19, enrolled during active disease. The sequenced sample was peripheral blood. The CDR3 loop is CSVEGNGSPEAFF. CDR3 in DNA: TGCAGCGTTGAAGGGAATGGGAGCCCTGAAGCTTTCTTT.